This T cell receptor beta chain was obtained from a study of response to subunit inactivated influenza vaccine. From germline, CDR1 is DFQATT and CDR2 SNEGSKA (reference sequence). There are 15 residues in the CDR3. V trimming: 4 bases; J trimming: 0 bases; junction bases outside the gene matches: 6. TCRdb reanalysed the RT-PCR reads using MiXCR and keeps one entry per CDR3 protein. The sample has about 500,000 distinct CDR3 sequences, around 13% seen once. This clonotype was seen only a few times. Its antigen is not identified. Overall study results and limits: Few additional T cells are recruited per seasonal influenza vaccination, authors suggested.

This receptor was obtained from a man between 45 and 60 years old who received an inactivated influenza vaccine. Here the sequenced sample was PBMCs from blood, taken about 40 days after vaccination. V and J are TRBV20-1 and TRBJ1-5; 7 nucleotides align to TRBD1. CDR3 in amino acids: CSATTGVYSNQPQHF. The DNA for the CDR3 is TGCAGTGCTACTACAGGGGTCTATAGCAATCAGCCCCAGCATTTT.